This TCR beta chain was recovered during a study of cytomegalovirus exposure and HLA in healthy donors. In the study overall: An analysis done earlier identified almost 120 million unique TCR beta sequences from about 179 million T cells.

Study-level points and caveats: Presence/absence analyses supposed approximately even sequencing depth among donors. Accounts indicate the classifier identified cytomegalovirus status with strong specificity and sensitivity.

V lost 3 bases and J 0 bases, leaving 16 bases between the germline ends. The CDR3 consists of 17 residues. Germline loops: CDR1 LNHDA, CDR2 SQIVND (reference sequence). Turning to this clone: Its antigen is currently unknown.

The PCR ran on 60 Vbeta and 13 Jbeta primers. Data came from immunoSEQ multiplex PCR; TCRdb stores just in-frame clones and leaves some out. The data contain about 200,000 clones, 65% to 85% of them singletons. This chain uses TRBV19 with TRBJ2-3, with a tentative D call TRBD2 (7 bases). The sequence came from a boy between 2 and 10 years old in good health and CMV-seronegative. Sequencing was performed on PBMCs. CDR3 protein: CASSIAGVGASTDTQYF. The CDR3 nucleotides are TGTGCCAGTAGTATTGCGGGGGTGGGGGCTAGCACAGATACGCAGTATTTT. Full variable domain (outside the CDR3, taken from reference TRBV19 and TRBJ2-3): DGGITQSPKYLFRKEGQNVTLSCEQNLNHDAMYWYRQDPGQGLRLIYYSQIVNDFQKGDIAEGYSVSREKKESFPLTVTSAQKNPTAFYLCASSIAGVGASTDTQYFGPGTRLTVL.